The 23 T cell receptor beta chains reported below all come from one sample, sequenced in a study of cytomegalovirus exposure and HLA in healthy donors. The PCR contained 60 Vbeta and 13 Jbeta primers. This table comes from immunoSEQ multiplex PCR, and its TCRdb copy is limited to in-frame clones, with some not included. The table includes about 100,000 clones, around 10% detected once. What was sequenced was PBMCs. These receptors were taken from a man aged 35-49 years in good health and CMV-seropositive.

This clone turned up a few times. The J gene is TRBJ2-5, the V gene TRBV25-1; maybe TRBD2 (6 bases). The CDR3 is made up of 16 amino acids. Germline lookup yields CDR1 MGHDK and CDR2 SYGVNS. Trimming cost V 4 bases and J 4 bases, with 19 bases left between them. Written as DNA, the CDR3 is TGTGCCAGCAGTGTTCGGGTTGGGGGGAGGCGAGAGACCCAGTACTTC. It codes for CASSVRVGGRRETQYF.

This chain links TRBV5-1 with TRBJ1-4, with 8 bases that match TRBD1. The CDR3 loop spans 15 amino acids. V shed 0 bases, J shed 6 bases, and the junction held 4 bases outside the gene matches. Germline loops: CDR1 SGHRS, CDR2 YFSETQ. The CDR3 DNA reads as TGCGCCAGCAGCTTGGGGACAGGGAGAGATGAAAAACTGTTTTTT. Amino acid sequence: CASSLGTGRDEKLFF. The complete variable domain, with remaining parts taken from reference TRBV5-1 and TRBJ1-4, reads KAGVTQTPRYLIKTRGQQVTLSCSPISGHRSVSWYQQTPGQGLQFLFEYFSETQRNKGNFPGRFSGRQFSNSRSEMNVSTLELGDSALYLCASSLGTGRDEKLFFGSGTQLSVL.

The V gene is TRBV5-1, the J gene TRBJ2-1; D possibly corresponds to TRBD1 (5 bases). V lost 4 bases and J lost 10, with 12 bases in between. The V gene's germline CDR1 is SGHRS and CDR2 YFSETQ. The CDR3 is 12 residues long. The CDR3 DNA reads TGCGCCAGCAGCGGGCAGGGTTACGAGCAGTTCTTC. Translating gives CASSGQGYEQFF.

This clone turned up a few times. The V gene is TRBV6-6, the J gene TRBJ1-5, with TRBD1 as a possible D gene (5 bases). Per the germline V gene, CDR1 is MNHNY and CDR2 is SVGAGI (reference sequence). Trimming cost V 6 bases and J 4 bases, with 13 bases left between them. The CDR3 contains 14 residues. The CDR3 coding sequence is TGTGCCAGCAGAAATACAGGCCGAAATCAGCCCCAGCATTTT. It encodes CASRNTGRNQPQHF.

In its sample, this clone was seen a few times. The chain joins TRBV11-2 to TRBJ1-1; 10 positions match TRBD1. V lost 1 base, J lost 1 base, and 3 bases stayed unmatched. The CDR3 runs to 16 residues. Per the germline V gene, CDR1 is SGHAT and CDR2 is FQNNGV. The CDR3 region is CASSLGQGATNTEAFF. The CDR3 bases are TGTGCCAGCAGCTTAGGACAGGGGGCTACGAACACTGAAGCTTTCTTT. Looking up the rest from reference TRBV11-2 and TRBJ1-1 gives the full variable domain: EAGVAQSPRYKIIEKRQSVAFWCNPISGHATLYWYQQILGQGPKLLIQFQNNGVVDDSQLPKDRFSAERLKGVDSTLKIQPAKLEDSAVYLCASSLGQGATNTEAFFGQGTRLTVV.

The chain employs TRBV11-3 and TRBJ1-1, with D possibly TRBD1 on 5 matching bases. The CDR3 length is 16 residues. Germline assignment: CDR1 SGHNT and CDR2 YENEEA. V shed 5 bases and J shed 0 bases, with 16 bases lying between them. CDR3 DNA: TGTGCCAGCAGCCCGGAGGGGTTCTACATGAACACTGAAGCTTTCTTT. Its translation is CASSPEGFYMNTEAFF.

The chain has TRBV7-9 and TRBJ2-5; TRBD2 agrees at 7 bases. Germline-derived CDR1 and CDR2 are SEHNR and FQNEAQ (reference sequence). The CDR3 is 14 amino acids. The junction had 4 bases not matched to a gene; V was cut back by 3 bases and J by 3 bases. The CDR3 is CASSFSLAEETQYF. The DNA of the CDR3 is TGTGCCAGCAGCTTTTCCCTAGCGGAAGAGACCCAGTACTTC.

This chain uses TRBV7-6 with TRBJ1-2, with D possibly matching TRBD1 (6 bases). Germline loops: CDR1 SGHVS, CDR2 FNYEAQ. The CDR3 is 15 amino acids. Trimming took off 6 bases at V and 0 bases at J, with 14 bases between the two ends. The CDR3 protein is CASSPRTAANYGYTF. The DNA of the CDR3 is TGTGCCAGCAGTCCGAGGACAGCAGCTAACTATGGCTACACCTTC. Using reference TRBV7-6 and TRBJ1-2 for the parts outside the CDR3, the full variable domain is GAGVSQSPRYKVTKRGQDVALRCDPISGHVSLYWYRQALGQGPEFLTYFNYEAQQDKSGLPNDRFSAERPEGSISTLTIQRTEQRDSAMYRCASSPRTAANYGYTFGSGTRLTVV.

V and J are TRBV2 and TRBJ2-4, with 12 bases identical to TRBD2. Germline lookup yields CDR1 SNHLY and CDR2 FYNNEI. V was clipped by 2 bases and J by 9 bases; unmatched bases: 5. This CDR3 comprises 15 residues. CDR3 DNA sequence: TGTGCCAGCAGTGAACTAGCGGGAGGGCCTGGCATTCAGTACTTC. Translated, it gives CASSELAGGPGIQYF.

The chain uses TRBV5-6 and TRBJ1-2, with a weak D call TRBD1 (5 bases). The CDR3 runs to 13 residues. Germline values: CDR1 SGHDT, CDR2 YYEEEE. With 7 bases removed from V and 0 bases from J, the gap between germline ends came to 10 bases. The CDR3 sequence: CASLGGANYGYTF. CDR3 bases: TGTGCCAGCTTGGGGGGAGCTAACTATGGCTACACCTTC.

This chain links TRBV2 with TRBJ1-2; tentative D call: TRBD1 (5 bases). Trimming shortened V by 7 bases and J by 8 bases, and 17 bases separated the two germline ends. Germline lookup yields CDR1 SNHLY and CDR2 FYNNEI. The CDR3 totals 13 residues. The CDR3: CASNIREDRGYTF. DNA for the CDR3: TGTGCCAGCAATATCAGGGAAGATAGGGGCTACACCTTC.

This chain uses TRBV4-3 with TRBJ2-2, with 11 bases aligning to TRBD2. V lost 3 bases, J lost 6 bases, and 9 bases stayed unmatched. The CDR3 spans 17 residues. Germline-derived CDR1 and CDR2 are LGHNA and YSLEER. In DNA form, the CDR3 reads TGCGCCAGCAGCCATAAACTAGCGGGAGACGGGGCCGGGGAGCTGTTTTTT. Translation: CASSHKLAGDGAGELFF.

This chain connects TRBV7-6 to TRBJ2-7, with D unresolved. This CDR3 contains 13 residues. CDR1 and CDR2 (germline): SGHVS, FNYEAQ. V dropped 0 bases and J dropped 5 bases, with 8 bases sitting between them. The CDR3 is CASSLAWSNEQYF. DNA of the CDR3: TGTGCCAGCAGCTTAGCCTGGAGTAACGAGCAGTACTTC.

Remarks on this clone: Other DNA sequences in this sample translate to the same CDR3. The gene calls are TRBV7-2 and TRBJ2-3, with 12 bases fitting TRBD2. CDR1 and CDR2 from the germline V gene are SGHTA and FQGNSA. The CDR3 has 16 amino acids. The J segment lost 1 base and the V segment lost 1 base, leaving 0 bases of the junction unmatched. The CDR3, as DNA: TGTGCCAGCAGCTTAGGACTAGCGGGGGGCACAGATACGCAGTATTTT. This encodes CASSLGLAGGTDTQYF.

A few counts support this clone. V usage is TRBV18 and J usage is TRBJ1-1; 11 bases match TRBD1. V lost 5 bases and J lost 1; bases outside the gene matches: 6. Germline V CDR1 and CDR2: KGHSH, LQKENI. The CDR3 runs 16 residues. CDR3 sequence reads: CASSRTGGDRNTEAFF. The CDR3 DNA follows: TGTGCCAGCTCAAGGACAGGGGGCGACAGGAACACTGAAGCTTTCTTT.

The chain is built from TRBV6-4 and TRBJ1-5, with 7 nucleotides matching TRBD1. The CDR3 has 14 residues. Germline CDR1 and CDR2: MRHNA and SNTAGT. Losses at the gene ends were 3 bases for V and 6 bases for J; bases not matched to a gene: 5. The CDR3 sequence is CASSEGGAGQPQHF. The CDR3 nucleotides are TGTGCCAGCAGTGAAGGGGGCGCGGGTCAGCCCCAGCATTTT.

J is TRBJ2-1 and V is TRBV5-4; weak D call: TRBD2 (6 bases). This CDR3 has 15 residues. The germline gives CDR1 SGHNT, CDR2 YYREEE (reference sequence). The germline V and J ends were trimmed by 3 bases and 4 bases, with 14 bases remaining between them. CDR3 loop: CASSSGTYEYNEQFF. CDR3 sequence (DNA): TGTGCCAGCAGCTCCGGGACTTACGAATACAATGAGCAGTTCTTC.

The chain couples TRBV5-6 to TRBJ2-3, with 7 bases matching TRBD2. Looked up from germline, CDR1 is SGHDT and CDR2 is YYEEEE. With 5 bases clipped from V and 2 bases from J, the junction kept 5 bases outside the gene matches. The CDR3 runs 14 residues. The CDR3 reads CASRIAGHTDTQYF. Here the CDR3 DNA reads TGTGCCAGCAGGATAGCGGGTCACACAGATACGCAGTATTTT.

The chain is built from TRBV15 and TRBJ1-1; D possibly corresponds to TRBD1 (5 bases). Per germline, CDR1 LNHNV and CDR2 YYDKDF (reference sequence). V was trimmed by 8 bases and J by 0 bases, leaving 10 bases between them. The CDR3 is made up of 13 amino acids. DNA for the CDR3: TGTGCCACCCAGGCACAGGTGAACACTGAAGCTTTCTTT. Protein product: CATQAQVNTEAFF.

By frequency in the sample, this clone is medium-sized (0.01 to 0.1%). V usage is TRBV6-4 and J usage is TRBJ2-2; 9 bases fit TRBD1. Germline V gene lookup returns CDR1 MRHNA and CDR2 SNTAGT. CDR3 length equals 15 residues. V lost 2 bases to trimming and J lost 3 bases; unmatched junction nucleotides: 1. This chain's CDR3 is CASSDGDRDTGELFF. CDR3 nucleotides: TGTGCCAGCAGTGACGGGGACAGGGACACCGGGGAGCTGTTTTTT.

This clone was detected a few times. V gene TRBV5-1 combines with J gene TRBJ2-3, with 8 bases fitting TRBD1. This CDR3 is 15 amino acids long. V gave up 0 bases and J gave up 4 bases; unmatched junction bases: 4. CDR1 and CDR2 (germline): SGHRS, YFSETQ. The CDR3 region has the DNA TGCGCCAGCAGCTTGGTTTTACAGGGGGCAGATACGCAGTATTTT. It encodes CASSLVLQGADTQYF.

In its sample, this clone was seen a few times. The V and J genes are TRBV10-2 and TRBJ2-3; TRBD2 matches 12 bases. V lost 3 bases, J lost 4 bases, and 2 bases stayed unmatched. In germline, CDR1 is WSHSY, CDR2 SAAADI. The CDR3 runs to 15 residues. The CDR3 reads CASSDRTSGADTQYF. CDR3 nucleotides: TGCGCCAGCAGTGATAGGACTAGCGGGGCAGATACGCAGTATTTT.

This clone was recorded a few times. The V and J genes are TRBV27 and TRBJ2-5; possible D gene TRBD2, 6 bases. The CDR3 runs 16 residues. From germline, CDR1 is MNHEY and CDR2 SMNVEV (reference sequence). The V end lost 5 bases, the J end lost 5 bases, and 21 bases lay between the germline ends. CDR3 residues: CASSGAPGLSRETQYF. CDR3 in DNA: TGTGCCAGCAGTGGCGCCCCTGGACTATCCCGGGAGACCCAGTACTTC.